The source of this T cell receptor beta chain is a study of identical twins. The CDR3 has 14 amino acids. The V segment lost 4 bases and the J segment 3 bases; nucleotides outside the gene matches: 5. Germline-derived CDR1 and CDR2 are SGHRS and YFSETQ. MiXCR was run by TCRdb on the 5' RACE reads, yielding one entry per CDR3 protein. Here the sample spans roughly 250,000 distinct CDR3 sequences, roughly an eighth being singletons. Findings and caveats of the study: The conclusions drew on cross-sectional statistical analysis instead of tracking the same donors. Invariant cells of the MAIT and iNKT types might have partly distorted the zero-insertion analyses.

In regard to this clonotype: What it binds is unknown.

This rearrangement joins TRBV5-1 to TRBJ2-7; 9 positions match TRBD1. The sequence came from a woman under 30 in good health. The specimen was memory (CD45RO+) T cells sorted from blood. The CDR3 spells CASSDWDRDYEQYF. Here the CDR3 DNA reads TGCGCCAGCAGCGACTGGGACAGGGACTACGAGCAGTACTTC. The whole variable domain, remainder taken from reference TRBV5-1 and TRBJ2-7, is KAGVTQTPRYLIKTRGQQVTLSCSPISGHRSVSWYQQTPGQGLQFLFEYFSETQRNKGNFPGRFSGRQFSNSRSEMNVSTLELGDSALYLCASSDWDRDYEQYFGPGTRLTVT.